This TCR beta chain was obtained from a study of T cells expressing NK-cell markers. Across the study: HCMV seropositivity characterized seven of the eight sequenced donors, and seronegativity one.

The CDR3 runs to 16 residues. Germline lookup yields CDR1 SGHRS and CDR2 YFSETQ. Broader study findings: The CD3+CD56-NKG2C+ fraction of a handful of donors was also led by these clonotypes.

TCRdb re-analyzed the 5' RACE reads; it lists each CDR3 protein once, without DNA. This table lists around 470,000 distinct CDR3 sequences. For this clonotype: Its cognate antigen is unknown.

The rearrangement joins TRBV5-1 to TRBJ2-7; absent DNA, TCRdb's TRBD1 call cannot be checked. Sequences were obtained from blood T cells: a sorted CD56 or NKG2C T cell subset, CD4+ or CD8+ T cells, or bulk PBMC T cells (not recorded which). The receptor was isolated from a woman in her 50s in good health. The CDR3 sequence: CASSLVGGSSLGEQYF.